The 26 T cell receptor beta chains listed next were all sequenced from one sample in a study of blood T cell repertoires in COVID-19. TCRdb's table, derived via immunoSEQ multiplex PCR, lists solely in-frame clones and lacks some. The sample records roughly 250,000 clones, about 85% being singletons. Sequenced: peripheral blood. Every receptor here comes from a man aged 35-49 years with acute or convalescent COVID-19.

This chain uses TRBV7-2 with TRBJ1-2; TRBD1 matches 9 bases. Germline loops: CDR1 SGHTA, CDR2 FQGNSA. There are 15 residues in the CDR3. Trimming removed 1 base from V and 7 bases from J; junction bases left unmatched: 7. The CDR3 is CASSLVGQGLSGYTF. The CDR3 DNA follows: TGTGCCAGCAGCTTAGTAGGACAGGGGTTATCTGGCTACACCTTC.

The CDR3 spells CASSLVSPFYNSPLHF. The CDR3 nucleotides read TGTGCCAGCAGCTTAGTGTCCCCCTTCTATAATTCACCCCTCCACTTT. The rearrangement links TRBV7-9 to TRBJ1-6; D remains ambiguous. From germline, CDR1 is SEHNR and CDR2 FQNEAQ (reference sequence). CDR3 length: 16 residues. V lost 1 base and J 3 bases, leaving 10 bases between the germline ends.

V gene TRBV9 combines with J gene TRBJ2-1, with 10 bases fitting TRBD2. This CDR3 has 15 amino acids. V dropped 2 bases and J dropped 8; count of bases not matched to a gene: 7. Germline CDR1 and CDR2: SGDLS and YYNGEE. The CDR3 loop reads CASSVGTSVVDEQFF. CDR3 nucleotides: TGTGCCAGCAGCGTCGGGACTAGCGTCGTCGATGAGCAGTTCTTC. The full variable domain, rest sourced from reference TRBV9 and TRBJ2-1, is DSGVTQTPKHLITATGQRVTLRCSPRSGDLSVYWYQQSLDQGLQFLIQYYNGEERAKGNILERFSAQQFPDLHSELNLSSLELGDSALYFCASSVGTSVVDEQFFGPGTRLTVL.

This sequence joins TRBV6-5 and TRBJ1-5, with 7 bases aligning to TRBD1. Germline CDR1 MNHEY, CDR2 SVGAGI. CDR3 size: 15 residues. V shed 2 bases and J 4 bases; nucleotides not matched to a gene: 5. In nucleotides, the CDR3 is TGTGCCAGCAGTTACGGGGCAGGGGGGAATCAGCCCCAGCATTTT. This translates into CASSYGAGGNQPQHF.

V and J are TRBV11-2 and TRBJ1-6, with D possibly matching TRBD1 (5 bases). V was pared by 5 bases and J by 10 bases, with 12 bases between. This CDR3 is built from 13 residues. Looked up from germline, CDR1 is SGHAT and CDR2 is FQNNGV. The CDR3 nucleotides are TGTGCCAGCAGCCCAGGGTTGAACTCACCCCTCCACTTT. Its protein product is CASSPGLNSPLHF.

The V and J genes are TRBV9 and TRBJ1-3, with D possibly TRBD1 on 5 matching bases. The V end was cut by 3 bases, the J end by 5 bases, with 6 bases between. This CDR3 has 12 amino acids. The V gene's germline CDR1 is SGDLS and CDR2 YYNGEE. Here the CDR3 DNA reads TGTGCCAGCAGCGGACAGAGAAACACCATATATTTT. Amino acid sequence: CASSGQRNTIYF.

The chain uses TRBV5-4 and TRBJ1-1; TRBD1 is a possible D gene (6 bases). The CDR3 length is 14 residues. V lost 4 bases and J lost 3, with 13 bases in between. Germline V CDR1 and CDR2: SGHNT, YYREEE (reference sequence). The CDR3 nucleotides read TGTGCCAGCAGCAGCAGGGGCCGGGACACTGAAGCTTTCTTT. Its protein product is CASSSRGRDTEAFF.

V and J are TRBV29-1 and TRBJ2-7, with 11 nucleotides matching TRBD1. Germline V gene data show CDR1 as SQVTM and CDR2 as ANQGSEA. J was trimmed by 5 bases and V by 2 bases; bases with no gene match: 2. This CDR3 has 13 residues. This CDR3 reads CSVEMDRGHEQYF. The CDR3 DNA follows: TGCAGCGTTGAAATGGACAGGGGGCACGAGCAGTACTTC.

The chain has TRBV5-1 and TRBJ1-2, with D possibly being TRBD1 (6 bases). Germline V gene sequence: CDR1 SGHRS, CDR2 YFSETQ. V lost 2 bases and J 2 bases, leaving 13 bases between the germline ends. CDR3 size: 15 residues. The CDR3 sequence: CASSFGPGQNYGYTF. The CDR3 DNA is TGCGCCAGCAGCTTCGGCCCCGGACAGAACTATGGCTACACCTTC.

This clone was seen a single time. This chain links TRBV7-9 with TRBJ2-1; D perhaps matches TRBD2 (7 bases). V shed 0 bases and J shed 1 base, with 10 bases lying between them. Germline V gene lookup returns CDR1 SEHNR and CDR2 FQNEAQ (reference sequence). The CDR3 is 16 residues long. The CDR3 region is CASSLAGGPSYNEQFF. The CDR3 bases are TGTGCCAGCAGCTTAGCCGGGGGGCCTTCCTACAATGAGCAGTTCTTC. Full variable domain (remainder filled in from reference TRBV7-9 and TRBJ2-1): DTGVSQNPRHKITKRGQNVTFRCDPISEHNRLYWYRQTLGQGPEFLTYFQNEAQLEKSRLLSDRFSAERPKGSFSTLEIQRTEQGDSAMYLCASSLAGGPSYNEQFFGPGTRLTVL.

As for this clone: The conserved phenylalanine or tryptophan is not found at the CDR3 terminus, so this likely reflects a read error. The DNA is omitted, as the CDR3 cannot be located on it reliably, and the CDR3 follows TCRdb's listing. The V and J genes are TRBV6-5 and TRBJ1-2; TRBD1 was called by the table and not checked on the DNA. Germline assignment: CDR1 MNHEY and CDR2 SVGAGI. The CDR3 contains 11 residues when both ends are counted. The CDR3 loop reads CASSYRDRVFV.

The chain recombines TRBV30 with TRBJ2-7, with D possibly TRBD2 on 5 matching bases. The CDR3 length is 11 residues. CDR1 and CDR2 from the germline V gene are GTSNPN and SVGIG (reference sequence). The V gene lost 4 bases and the J gene lost 4 bases, with 8 bases spanning the gap. CDR3 amino acids: CAWKRGYEQYF. The CDR3 region has the DNA TGTGCCTGGAAACGGGGTTACGAGCAGTACTTC.

The J gene is TRBJ1-2, the V gene TRBV29-1, with 7 bases that match TRBD1. The CDR3 runs to 13 residues. Germline lookup yields CDR1 SQVTM and CDR2 ANQGSEA. The junction had 7 bases not matched to a gene; V was cut back by 7 bases and J by 2 bases. CDR3 protein: CSAWTGRNYGYTF. For the CDR3, the DNA is TGCAGCGCCTGGACAGGTCGGAACTATGGCTACACCTTC.

This chain uses TRBV6-2 or TRBV6-3 with TRBJ1-2; D is ambiguous. CDR1 and CDR2 (germline): MNHEY, SVGEGT. The CDR3 is 14 residues long. V was shortened by 4 bases and J by 2 bases, with 11 bases between the two germline ends. The CDR3 here is CASSFAGLNYGYTF. The CDR3 DNA is TGTGCCAGCAGTTTCGCAGGCCTAAACTATGGCTACACCTTC.

This chain joins TRBV5-1 and TRBJ1-2; 7 nucleotides match TRBD1. The CDR3 runs to 15 residues. Germline V gene data show CDR1 as SGHRS and CDR2 as YFSETQ. Germline trimming cut 3 bases from V and 8 bases from J; bases unmatched to any gene: 13. The CDR3 reads CASSSIRQGVDGYTF. The CDR3 nucleotides are TGCGCCAGCAGCTCCATTCGACAGGGCGTTGACGGCTACACCTTC.

V and J are TRBV7-2 and TRBJ1-2; the match to TRBD1 covers 9 bases. Germline-derived CDR1 and CDR2 are SGHTA and FQGNSA. CDR3 length equals 14 residues. Trimming at V came to 5 bases and at J to 7 bases, leaving 8 bases not matched to a gene. The CDR3, as DNA: TGTGCCAGCAGCACTCGGACAGGGGAGGCTGGCTACACCTTC. It yields the protein CASSTRTGEAGYTF.

Written as DNA, the CDR3 is TGTGCCAGCAGAACCCACGAAAGCGACACTGAAGCTTTCTTT. Translation gives CASRTHESDTEAFF. The rearrangement joins TRBV3-1 (or the pseudogene TRBV3-2) to TRBJ1-1; no clear D gene. Trimming took 6 bases from V and 3 from J, leaving 14 bases between them. Germline CDR1 reads LGHDT; CDR2 reads YNNKEL (reference sequence). This CDR3 comprises 14 residues.

The gene calls are TRBV12-3 or TRBV12-4 and TRBJ2-5; no definite D call. This CDR3 contains 12 residues. The V end was cut by 1 base, the J end by 4 bases, with 4 bases between. CDR3 region: CASSLVRETQYF. CDR3 in DNA: TGTGCCAGCAGTTTAGTTAGAGAGACCCAGTACTTC.

The chain employs TRBV29-1 and TRBJ1-3; TRBD1 matches 9 bases. This CDR3 contains 16 residues. V lost 1 base, J lost 4 bases, and 8 bases stayed unmatched. Germline CDR1 and CDR2: SQVTM and ANQGSEA. The CDR3 reads CSVEALQGAWGNTIYF. CDR3 in DNA: TGCAGCGTTGAAGCCCTACAGGGGGCATGGGGAAACACCATATATTTT.

V gene TRBV7-9 combines with J gene TRBJ1-1; D remains unclear. The CDR3 covers 12 residues. The germline V gene has CDR1 SEHNR and CDR2 FQNEAQ (reference sequence). Trimming stripped 6 bases from V and 5 bases from J, with 10 bases between. CDR3 residues: CASRSAVTEAFF. The CDR3 coding sequence is TGTGCCAGCAGGTCGGCGGTGACTGAAGCTTTCTTT. Full variable domain (missing parts from reference TRBV7-9 and TRBJ1-1): DTGVSQNPRHKITKRGQNVTFRCDPISEHNRLYWYRQTLGQGPEFLTYFQNEAQLEKSRLLSDRFSAERPKGSFSTLEIQRTEQGDSAMYLCASRSAVTEAFFGQGTRLTVV.

The chain uses TRBV5-1 and TRBJ1-6, with TRBD1 matching 7 bases. From germline, CDR1 is SGHRS and CDR2 YFSETQ. With V trimmed by 4 bases and J by 5 bases, 9 bases remained unmatched. The CDR3 has 16 residues. The chain's CDR3 is CASSPEFGTDNSPLHF. Written as DNA, the CDR3 is TGCGCCAGCAGCCCCGAGTTTGGGACAGATAATTCACCCCTCCACTTT.

A single count supports this clone. The rearrangement uses TRBV6-5 and TRBJ1-5, with 7 bases that match TRBD1. In germline, CDR1 is MNHEY, CDR2 SVGAGI. V shed 6 bases, J shed 5 bases, and the junction held 7 bases outside the gene matches. The CDR3 contains 14 residues. The CDR3 DNA reads as TGTGCCAGCAGACAATCAGGGGGAGATCAGCCCCAGCATTTT. It codes for CASRQSGGDQPQHF.

The chain links TRBV5-1 to TRBJ1-2; tentative D call: TRBD1 (6 bases). The CDR3 extends over 15 amino acids. Germline CDR1 SGHRS, CDR2 YFSETQ. V was shortened by 4 bases and J by 4 bases, with 17 bases between the two germline ends. The CDR3 sequence: CASSPGLGAVYGYTF. The CDR3, as DNA: TGCGCCAGCAGCCCGGGCCTGGGGGCGGTCTATGGCTACACCTTC.

The CDR3 sequence is CASSKVAGANTGELFF. Here the CDR3 DNA reads TGTGCCAGCAGTAAGGTAGCGGGGGCAAACACCGGGGAGCTGTTTTTT. The rearrangement joins TRBV5-4 to TRBJ2-2, with 9 bases that match TRBD2. The CDR3 contains 16 residues. Germline CDR1 reads SGHNT; CDR2 reads YYREEE (reference sequence). V was clipped by 5 bases and J by 2 bases; unmatched bases: 7.

V is TRBV7-8 and J is TRBJ1-2; D not resolved. Germline assignment: CDR1 SGHVS and CDR2 FQNEAQ. V lost 4 bases and J lost 6, with 27 bases in between. There are 18 residues in the CDR3. The chain's CDR3 is CASSSLYVASGRSDGYTF. Here the CDR3 DNA reads TGTGCCAGCAGCTCATTATACGTAGCGTCCGGGAGATCGGATGGCTACACCTTC.

The chain is built from TRBV6-1 and TRBJ2-1; a weak D match, TRBD2 (7 bases). Trimming removed 5 bases at V and 3 bases at J, with 14 bases between. CDR1 and CDR2 (germline): MNHNS, SASEGT. This CDR3 comprises 15 residues. The CDR3 loop is CASSTRGALYNEQFF. The DNA for the CDR3 is TGTGCCAGCAGTACCCGGGGGGCCCTCTACAATGAGCAGTTCTTC.